This TCR beta chain was recorded in a study of regulatory T cells in long-lasting Graves disease. Whole-study results and caveats: Between persistent patients, more than 2,500 public clonotypes were shared, exceeding the roughly 940 shared between new patients. It was in persistent disease that TRBV28, TRBJ1-2 and TRBJ2-5 were favored.

HTBI primers from iRepertoire and Arm-PCR of CDR3 regions yielded the TCR beta libraries. From the multiplex PCR reads, TCRdb called clonotypes with MiXCR, one entry per CDR3 protein. The sample lists 250,000 to 300,000 distinct CDR3 sequences, 18% occurring once. Time point indicated: newly diagnosed GD, antithyroid drugs for less than 3 months. There was RNA extracted from PBMCs, and the TCR library was made from it. Concerning this clonotype: Its antigen is not known. A read error is likely here: a far larger clone is one base away.

The CDR3 extends over 14 amino acids. J gave up 11 bases and V 5 bases, and 14 bases lay outside the gene matches. Looked up from germline, CDR1 is DFQATT and CDR2 is SNEGSKA (reference sequence). This same sample was also part of a study on T cells in Graves' hyperthyroidism and ophthalmopathy. This second study notes: The patients, who ranged from 18 to 65 in age, presented with newly diagnosed hyperthyroidism lasting under 2 months. Primed by the HTBI set, a first-round RT-PCR was run on the TCR CDR3.

V gene TRBV20-1 combines with J gene TRBJ2-5, with 10 positions matching TRBD1. The source was peripheral blood mononuclear cells (PBMCs), collected at new diagnosis, from a patient treated with antithyroid drugs. The TCR was taken from a woman aged 25 to 45 with Graves disease. The chain's CDR3 is CSAGGGTGVNEQYF. CDR3 sequence (DNA): TGCAGTGCTGGGGGAGGGACAGGGGTCAATGAGCAGTACTTC.